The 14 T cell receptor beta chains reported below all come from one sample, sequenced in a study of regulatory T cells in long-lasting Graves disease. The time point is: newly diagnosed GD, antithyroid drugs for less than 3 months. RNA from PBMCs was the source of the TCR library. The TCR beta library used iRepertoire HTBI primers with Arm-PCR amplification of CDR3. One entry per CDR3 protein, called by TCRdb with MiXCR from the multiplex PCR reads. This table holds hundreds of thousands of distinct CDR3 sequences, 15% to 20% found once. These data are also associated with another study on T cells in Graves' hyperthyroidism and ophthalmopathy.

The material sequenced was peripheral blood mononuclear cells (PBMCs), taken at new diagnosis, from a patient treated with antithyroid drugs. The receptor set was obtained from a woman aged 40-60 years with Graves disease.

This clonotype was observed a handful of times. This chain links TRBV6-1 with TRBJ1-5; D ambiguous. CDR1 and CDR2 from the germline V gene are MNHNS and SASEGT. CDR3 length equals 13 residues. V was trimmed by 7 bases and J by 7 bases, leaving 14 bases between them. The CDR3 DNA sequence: TGTGCCAGCATCGTTGCGGGCGGCCAGCCCCAGCATTTT. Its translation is CASIVAGGQPQHF.

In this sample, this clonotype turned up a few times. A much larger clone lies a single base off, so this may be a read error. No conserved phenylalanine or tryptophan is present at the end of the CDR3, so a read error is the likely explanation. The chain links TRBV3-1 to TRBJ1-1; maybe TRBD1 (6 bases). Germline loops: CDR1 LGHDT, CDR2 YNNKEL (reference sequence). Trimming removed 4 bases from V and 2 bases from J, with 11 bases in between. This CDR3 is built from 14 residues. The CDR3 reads CASSLGTPNTEAFL. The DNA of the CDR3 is TGTGCCAGCAGCCTTGGGACACCTAACACTGAAGCTTTCCTT.

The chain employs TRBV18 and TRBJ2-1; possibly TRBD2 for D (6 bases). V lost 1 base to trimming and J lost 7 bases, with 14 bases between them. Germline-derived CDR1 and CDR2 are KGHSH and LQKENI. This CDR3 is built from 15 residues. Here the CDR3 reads CASSPREDTGNEQFF. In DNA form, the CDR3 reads TGTGCCAGCTCACCACGGGAGGATACGGGGAATGAGCAGTTCTTC. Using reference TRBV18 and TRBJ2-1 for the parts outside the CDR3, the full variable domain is NAGVMQNPRHLVRRRGQEARLRCSPMKGHSHVYWYRQLPEEGLKFMVYLQKENIIDESGMPKERFSAEFPKEGPSILRIQQVVRGDSAAYFCASSPREDTGNEQFFGPGTRLTVL.

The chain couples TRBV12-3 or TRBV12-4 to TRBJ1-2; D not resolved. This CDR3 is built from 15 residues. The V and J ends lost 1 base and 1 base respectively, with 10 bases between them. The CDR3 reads CASSLGGALNYGYTF. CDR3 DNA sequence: TGTGCCAGCAGTTTAGGCGGCGCCCTTAACTATGGCTACACCTTC.

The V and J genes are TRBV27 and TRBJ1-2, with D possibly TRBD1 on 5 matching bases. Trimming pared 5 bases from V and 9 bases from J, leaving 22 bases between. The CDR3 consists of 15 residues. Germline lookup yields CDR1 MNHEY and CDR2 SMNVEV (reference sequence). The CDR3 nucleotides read TGTGCCAGCAGTCTCGCTGGGGGAAGCCGTTCTCGCTACACCTTC. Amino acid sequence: CASSLAGGSRSRYTF.

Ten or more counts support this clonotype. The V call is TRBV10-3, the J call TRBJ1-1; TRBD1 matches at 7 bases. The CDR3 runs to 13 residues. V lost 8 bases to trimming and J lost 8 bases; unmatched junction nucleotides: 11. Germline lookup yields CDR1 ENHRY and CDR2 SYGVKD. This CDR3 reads CAIGLGQPSEAFF. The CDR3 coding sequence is TGTGCCATCGGACTGGGACAGCCCTCGGAAGCTTTCTTT.

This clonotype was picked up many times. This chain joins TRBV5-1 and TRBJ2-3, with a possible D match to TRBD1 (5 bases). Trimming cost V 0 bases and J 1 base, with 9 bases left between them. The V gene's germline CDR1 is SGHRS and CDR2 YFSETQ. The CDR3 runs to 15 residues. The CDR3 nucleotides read TGCGCCAGCAGCTTGGGCCTAGGGGGCACAGATACGCAGTATTTT. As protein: CASSLGLGGTDTQYF.

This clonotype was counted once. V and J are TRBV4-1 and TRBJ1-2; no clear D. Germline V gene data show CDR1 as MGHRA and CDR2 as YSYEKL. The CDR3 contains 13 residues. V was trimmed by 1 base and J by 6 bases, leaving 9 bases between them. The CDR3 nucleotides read TGCGCCAGCAGCCAAGGCCCGGTGGATGGCTACACCTTC. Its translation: CASSQGPVDGYTF.

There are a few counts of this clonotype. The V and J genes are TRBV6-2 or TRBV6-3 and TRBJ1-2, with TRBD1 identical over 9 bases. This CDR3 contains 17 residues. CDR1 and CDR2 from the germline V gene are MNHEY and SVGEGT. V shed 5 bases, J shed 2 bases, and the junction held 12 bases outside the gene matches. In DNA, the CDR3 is TGTGCCAGCAGTGAAGCGGGACAGGGTGAGAGAAACTATGGCTACACCTTC. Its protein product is CASSEAGQGERNYGYTF.

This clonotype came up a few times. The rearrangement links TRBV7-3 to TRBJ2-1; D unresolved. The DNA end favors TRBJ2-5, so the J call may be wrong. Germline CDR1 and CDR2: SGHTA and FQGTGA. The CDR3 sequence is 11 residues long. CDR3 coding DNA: TGTGCCAGCCGTGGGGAAAAGACCCAGTACTTC. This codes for CASRGEKTQYF.

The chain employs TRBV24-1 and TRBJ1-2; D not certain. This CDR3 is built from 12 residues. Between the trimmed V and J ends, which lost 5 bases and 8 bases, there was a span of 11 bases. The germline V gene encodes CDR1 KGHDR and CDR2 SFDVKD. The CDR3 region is CATSAPAGGYTF. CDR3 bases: TGTGCCACCAGTGCACCCGCGGGGGGCTACACCTTC.

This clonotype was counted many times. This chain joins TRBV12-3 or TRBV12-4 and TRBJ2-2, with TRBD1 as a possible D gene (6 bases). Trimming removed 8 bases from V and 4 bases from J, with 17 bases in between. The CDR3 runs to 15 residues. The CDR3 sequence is CASGTNSGVTGELFF. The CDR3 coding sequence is TGTGCCAGCGGAACGAACTCAGGGGTCACCGGGGAGCTGTTTTTT.

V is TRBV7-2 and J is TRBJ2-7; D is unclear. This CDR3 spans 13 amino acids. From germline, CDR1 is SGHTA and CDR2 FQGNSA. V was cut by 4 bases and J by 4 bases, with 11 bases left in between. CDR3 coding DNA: TGTGCCAGCAGCTCCCCCCCAGATTACGAGCAGTACTTC. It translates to CASSSPPDYEQYF.

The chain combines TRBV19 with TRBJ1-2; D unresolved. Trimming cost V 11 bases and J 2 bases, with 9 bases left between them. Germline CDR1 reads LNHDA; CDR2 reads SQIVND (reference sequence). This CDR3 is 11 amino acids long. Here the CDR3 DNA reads TGTGCCGGCAGAACGAACTATGGCTACACCTTC. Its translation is CAGRTNYGYTF.